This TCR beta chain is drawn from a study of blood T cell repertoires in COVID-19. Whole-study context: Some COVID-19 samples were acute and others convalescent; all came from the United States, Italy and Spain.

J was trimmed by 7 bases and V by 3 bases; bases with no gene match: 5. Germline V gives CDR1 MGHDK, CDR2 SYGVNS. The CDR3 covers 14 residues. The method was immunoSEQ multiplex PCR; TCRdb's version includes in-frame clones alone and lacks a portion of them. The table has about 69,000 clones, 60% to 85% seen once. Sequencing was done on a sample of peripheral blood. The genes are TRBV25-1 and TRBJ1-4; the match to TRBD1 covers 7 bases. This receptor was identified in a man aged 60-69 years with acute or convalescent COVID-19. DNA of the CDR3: TGTGCCAGCAGTGAGATCCGGGACAGTGAAAAACTGTTTTTT. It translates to CASSEIRDSEKLFF. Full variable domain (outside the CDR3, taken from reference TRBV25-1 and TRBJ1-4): EADIYQTPRYLVIGTGKKITLECSQTMGHDKMYWYQQDPGMELHLIHYSYGVNSTEKGDLSSESTVSRIRTEHFPLTLESARPSHTSQYLCASSEIRDSEKLFFGSGTQLSVL.